The rows below give T cell receptor beta chains drawn from one sample of a study of OX40 agonist ivuxolimab in advanced cancers. Produced via immunoSEQ multiplex PCR; TCRdb's table is partial and in-frame only. Among approximately 66,000 clones listed, 70% to 90% were seen once. Material: CD4+ or CD8+ T cells sorted from blood, obtained in a trial of the OX40 agonist ivuxolimab. The source is an adult with an advanced solid tumor such as melanoma, head and neck, liver or kidney cancer. Each CDR3 is given without its conserved first and last residue. The order of the fields is J gene, V gene, CDR3 protein.

TRBJ2-3,TRBV6-5,ASTPEGTDTQY
TRBJ2-3,TRBV25-1,ASSKQGTQY
TRBJ2-3,TRBV29-1,SVERQGANTDTQY
TRBJ2-3,TRBV19,ASRAFTDTQY
TRBJ2-5,TRBV2,ASSRLEETQY
TRBJ2-7,TRBV30,AWDKGVTSYEQY
TRBJ1-2,TRBV10-2,ASSNGQGYGYT
TRBJ2-7,TRBV10-1,ASSESRTGKYEQY
TRBJ1-2,TRBV6-5,ASSPRGKRGYT
TRBJ2-7,TRBV5-1,ASSYLSGGLSYEQY
TRBJ2-3,TRBV6-1,ASIIQRGVTDTQY
TRBJ1-3,TRBV28,ASSSPALSGNTIY
TRBJ1-1,TRBV5-6,ASSLKWDTEAF
TRBJ2-1,TRBV7-2,ASSLDRSSYNEQF
TRBJ2-7,TRBV10-3,AISQRGVGSEQY
TRBJ2-4,TRBV28,ASSFTAAKNIQY
TRBJ1-2,TRBV28,ASSSLRYGYT
TRBJ1-6,TRBV6-1,ASSLRTGSTSPLH
TRBJ2-1,TRBV11-2,ASSPKSTSGSYNEQF
TRBJ2-3,TRBV25-1,ASSEVVGTDTQY
TRBJ2-1,TRBV7-9,ASSPYPHNEQF
TRBJ1-1,TRBV18,ASSIGSEAF
TRBJ2-3,TRBV18,ASSPPRGTGGTDTQY
TRBJ1-1,TRBV2,ASKSDLNTEAF
TRBJ1-1,TRBV5-8,ASSLRGISQGTEAF
TRBJ1-6,TRBV11-2,ASSGGAPSPLH
TRBJ2-1,TRBV2,ASSEAGASGGNEQF
TRBJ2-1,TRBV5-4,ASSLAGGTNEQF
TRBJ2-2,TRBV29-1,SVVGDRNTGELF
TRBJ1-5,TRBV4-2,ARSQEFKRPGQGASHQPQH
TRBJ2-1,TRBV29-1,SVAPVINEQF
TRBJ2-7,TRBV11-2,ASGQTFSYEQY
TRBJ2-5,TRBV6-6,ASSPGETQY
TRBJ1-3,TRBV10-3,AISGQGQGLNTIY
TRBJ2-7,TRBV27,ASSSPSLAGYEQY
TRBJ1-2,TRBV6-5,ASSQGGGYGYT
TRBJ1-4,TRBV28,ASSSKPEKLF
TRBJ1-1,TRBV2,ASSPQNLGTEAF
TRBJ1-1,TRBV7-2,ASSPLGGYAEAF
TRBJ1-2,TRBV5-6,ASSTSGTGGVGYT
TRBJ1-4,TRBV5-6,ASSFRGTGLNEKLF
TRBJ2-4,TRBV5-8,ASSLGTAKNIQY
TRBJ2-3,TRBV5-1,ASSTSGTPVDTQY
TRBJ2-1,TRBV5-1,ASSIASGGAYNEQF
TRBJ2-1,TRBV11-1,ASSLDAWLAGGPGNEQF
TRBJ2-7,TRBV5-1,ASSFGVSYEQY
TRBJ1-2,TRBV5-5,ASSLSPGLYGYT
TRBJ2-1,TRBV29-1,SVAALGQAPGDYYNEQF
TRBJ2-3,TRBV11-3,ASSLGGTVSTDTQY
TRBJ2-5,TRBV1,TSSQGLTNIKGQGRVETQY
TRBJ2-5,TRBV5-4,ASSQERTGVETQY
TRBJ1-1,TRBV5-1,ASSPWLAGNTEAF
TRBJ2-5,TRBV27,ASSFMGLAGGLDQETQY
TRBJ1-1,TRBV5-1,ASSRQGVVNTEAF
TRBJ2-5,TRBV6-5,ASSYSGRLAQETQY
TRBJ1-1,TRBV10-3,AISQDRGRGEAF
TRBJ1-2,TRBV5-5,ASSSGGGYGYT
TRBJ1-1,TRBV10-2,ASSDGRGGSEAF
TRBJ2-5,TRBV7-9,ASSFFGETQY
TRBJ1-2,TRBV18,ASGPGERYGYT